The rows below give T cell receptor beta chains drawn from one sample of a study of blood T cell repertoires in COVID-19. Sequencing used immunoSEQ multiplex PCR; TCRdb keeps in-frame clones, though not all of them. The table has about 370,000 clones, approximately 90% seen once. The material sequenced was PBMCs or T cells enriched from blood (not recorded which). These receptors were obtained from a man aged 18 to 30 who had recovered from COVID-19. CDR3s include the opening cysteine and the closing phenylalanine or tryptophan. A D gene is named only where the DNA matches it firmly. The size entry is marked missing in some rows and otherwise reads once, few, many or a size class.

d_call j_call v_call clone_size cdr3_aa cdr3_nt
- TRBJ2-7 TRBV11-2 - CASSYEIRTAMTYEQYF TGTGCCAGCAGCTACGAAATCAGGACAGCCATGACCTACGAGCAGTACTTC
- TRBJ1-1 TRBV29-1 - CSARSGVTEAFF TGCAGCGCCCGGTCAGGGGTCACTGAAGCTTTCTTT
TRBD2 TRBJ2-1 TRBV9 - CASSSSGGANEQFF TGTGCCAGCAGTTCTAGCGGGGGGGCCAATGAGCAGTTCTTC
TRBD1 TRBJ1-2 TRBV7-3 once CASSGQGAIYGYTF TGTGCCAGCAGCGGACAGGGGGCTATCTATGGCTACACCTTC
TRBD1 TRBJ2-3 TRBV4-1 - CASSQDLTRGTGATDTQYF TGCGCCAGCAGCCAAGACCTCACGCGAGGGACAGGGGCCACAGATACGCAGTATTTT
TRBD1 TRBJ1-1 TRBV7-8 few CASSLGTGPTEAFF TGTGCCAGCAGCTTAGGGACAGGGCCCACTGAAGCTTTCTTT
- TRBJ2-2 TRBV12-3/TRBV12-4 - CASSFTGTGELFF TGTGCCAGCAGTTTTACTGGCACCGGGGAGCTGTTTTTT
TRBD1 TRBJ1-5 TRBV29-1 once CSVARDRDQPQHF TGCAGCGTTGCTCGGGACAGGGATCAGCCCCAGCATTTT
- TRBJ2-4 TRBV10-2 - CASSESSGDKNIQYF TGCGCCAGCAGTGAGTCATCCGGGGATAAAAACATTCAGTACTTC
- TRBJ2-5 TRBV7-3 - CASSPGGLETQYF TGTGCCAGCAGCCCAGGGGGGTTAGAGACCCAGTACTTC
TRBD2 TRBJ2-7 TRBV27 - CASSRDQLAGVFYEQYF TGTGCCAGCAGCCGCGATCAACTAGCGGGAGTGTTCTACGAGCAGTACTTC
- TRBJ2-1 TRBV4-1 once CASSQGVGGRSDEQFF TGCGCCAGCAGCCAAGGGGTGGGGGGGCGGTCGGATGAGCAGTTCTTC
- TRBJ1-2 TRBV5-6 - CASSLGSLLGYTF TGTGCCAGCAGCTTGGGATCCCTACTTGGCTACACCTTC
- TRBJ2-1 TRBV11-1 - CASSSLVGSNEQFF TGTGCCAGCAGCTCACTAGTGGGGTCCAATGAGCAGTTCTTC
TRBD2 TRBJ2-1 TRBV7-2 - CASSSDRLAGPRFF TGTGCCAGCAGCTCCGATCGACTAGCGGGGCCTCGGTTCTTC
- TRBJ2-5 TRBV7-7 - CASSLGVRGQETQYF TGTGCCAGCAGCTTAGGCGTTCGCGGCCAAGAGACCCAGTACTTC
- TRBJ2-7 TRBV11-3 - CASSLDGGVIHEGAYNEQYF TGTGCCAGCAGCTTAGACGGCGGGGTGATCCACGAGGGTGCTTACAACGAGCAGTACTTC
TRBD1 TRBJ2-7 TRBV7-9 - CASSLAGTGGQEQYF TGTGCCAGCAGCTTAGCCGGGACAGGGGGCCAAGAGCAGTACTTC
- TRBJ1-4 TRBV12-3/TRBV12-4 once CASSLAFGEKLFF TGTGCCAGCAGTTTAGCGTTCGGTGAAAAACTGTTTTTT
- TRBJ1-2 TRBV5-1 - CASSFTGYGYTF TGCGCCAGCAGCTTTACAGGGTATGGCTACACCTTC
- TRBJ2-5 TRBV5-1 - CASTDNPGGQRPQETQYF TGCGCCAGCACCGATAATCCAGGTGGACAAAGGCCCCAAGAGACCCAGTACTTC
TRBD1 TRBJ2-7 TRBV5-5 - CASSLVSGGRSYEQYF TGTGCCAGCAGCTTGGTTTCAGGGGGCCGCTCCTACGAGCAGTACTTC
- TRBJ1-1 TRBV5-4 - CASSFGSDTEAFF TGTGCCAGCAGCTTTGGTTCAGACACTGAAGCTTTCTTT
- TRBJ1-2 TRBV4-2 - CASSQDRTANYGYTF TGTGCCAGCAGCCAAGATCGGACAGCGAACTATGGCTACACCTTC
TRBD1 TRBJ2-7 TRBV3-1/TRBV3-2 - CASSHYGTGNYEQYF TGTGCCAGCAGCCACTATGGGACAGGAAACTACGAGCAGTACTTC
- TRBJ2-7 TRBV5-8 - CASSPQASYEQYF TGTGCCAGCAGCCCCCAAGCGTCCTACGAGCAGTACTTC
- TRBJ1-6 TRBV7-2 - CASSLSTREMGNSPLHF TGTGCCAGCAGCCTTAGTACGAGGGAGATGGGTAATTCACCCCTCCACTTT
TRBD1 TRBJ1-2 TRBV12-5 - CASGLVLRQGDGYTF TGTGCTAGTGGTTTGGTATTAAGACAGGGGGACGGCTACACCTTC
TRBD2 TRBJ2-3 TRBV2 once CASSDNLGLAGGRGTQYF TGTGCCAGCAGTGATAACTTAGGGCTAGCGGGGGGGCGAGGGACGCAGTATTTT
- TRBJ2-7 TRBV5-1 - CASSDIRTYEQYF TGCGCCAGCAGCGACATTCGAACCTACGAGCAGTACTTC
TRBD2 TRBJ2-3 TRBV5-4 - CASSLLAGDNTDTQYF TGTGCCAGCAGCCTGCTAGCGGGGGACAACACAGATACGCAGTATTTT
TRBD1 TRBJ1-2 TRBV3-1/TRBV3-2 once CASSHHFGTGVGRGYGYTF TGTGCCAGCAGCCACCATTTTGGGACAGGGGTTGGTCGGGGCTATGGCTACACCTTC